This note documents a single T cell receptor beta chain sequence. This clone has a handful of counts. Its antigen is currently not known. No base quality information exists; no much larger clone differs at one position. Donors were healthy HIV-negative adults with no recently reported acute infections or vaccinations. Every donor was a Caucasian adult residing in Nashville, Tennessee, USA. CD4+ T cells were enriched by magnetic negative selection, after which naive cells were positively selected on CD45RA and the negative fraction was taken as the memory subset. Blood was collected by leukapheresis, and PBMCs were isolated by Ficoll-Histopaque density gradient centrifugation and then cryopreserved in liquid nitrogen vapor phase. Analytical flow cytometry was used to check the purity and quantity of every magnetically sorted T cell population. Genomic DNA was isolated from every sorted fraction and measured by UV absorbance on a Nanodrop 2000c.

In the germline V gene, CDR1 corresponds to MNHEY and CDR2 to SVGAGI. Trimming accounts for 5 bases at V and 3 bases at J, while the number of junction bases matched to no gene is 7. CDR3 length: 15 amino acids, cysteine to phenylalanine. The CDR3 DNA has 45 bases and is translated from base 1. This entry comes from a study of shared clonotypes between healthy human individuals (dated by TCRdb to 2020 to 2022). For the wider study: A few men and two women, aged 18 to 49 years, made up the cohort. For each donor, CD4 naive and CD4 memory were each run on three plates, CD8 naive on two plates, and CD8 memory on one plate. To estimate repertoire size and how much clonotype sharing occurs between individuals, the study deeply sequenced the blood TCR repertoires of five healthy adults. Different laboratories and diverse techniques were used to prepare libraries and sequence TCR repertoires, to increase sequencing depth and limit assay-specific biases. Leukapheresis yielded between about 0.94 and 8.9 billion PBMCs per donor. What the authors observed across the whole study: Naive subsets generally had larger estimated clonotype richness than memory subsets. Approximately 5% of naive CD4, 3.5% of naive CD8, roughly 2.5% of memory CD4, and about 0.4% of memory CD8 clonotypes were shared across several donors. Incomplete sequencing was indicated by rarefaction of sorted-subset datasets, despite the large sequencing depth. The small number of donors limited the genetic and exposure-history diversity represented. Clonotypes shared by all four sorted-subset donors showed higher generation probabilities than non-shared clonotypes. Based on pairwise subsampling, the degree of clonotype sharing among donors was expected to be affected by sequencing depth. Sampling was restricted to blood, and TCR repertoires in tissue are likely to differ from TCR repertoires in blood.

TCR CDR3 regions were amplified from genomic DNA by multiplex PCR using the deep immunoSEQ assay. Extracted genomic DNA from each cell subset was distributed evenly across all wells of several immunoSEQ 96-well plates, and each plate was treated as a replicate. For sorted subsets, about 220 ng of genomic DNA, equivalent to around 30,000 T cell genomes, went into each replicate PCR. Purified libraries were quantified with a Qubit 3.0 fluorometer, sized on a Bioanalyzer 2100, and re-quantified with the KAPA Library Quantification kit. A separate single-read 150-cycle Illumina NextSeq 550 flow cell was used to sequence each immunoSEQ 96-well plate. The source study handled its data this way. The immunoSEQ output contained only junctional sequences without quality scores, so filtering could not match that applied to full-length reads. To assign V/J genes and CDR3, sequences were annotated using PyIR, a Python wrapper for IgBLAST v1.9, with IMGT germline references. Reads were removed for weak V/J assignments (E-value above 1e-6), missing CDR3, stop codons, out-of-frame junctions, or ambiguous translated residues. A V3J clonotype was defined by an identical inferred V gene, J gene, and CDR3 amino acid sequence. To compute the percentage overlap between repertoires, the number of shared unique clonotypes was divided by the size of the smaller repertoire. Richness of each repertoire was evaluated using RTK rarefaction, the Chao1 estimator, and Recon v2.1 estimates of unobserved clonotypes. For all TCRbeta clonotypes obtained by the gDNA method from several donors, generation probabilities were computed with OLGA. TCRdb re-hosts the immuneACCESS table, in-frame sequences only. Its copies lack some clones; in the studies checked, an unresolved V gene accounts for under half of them, and the cause for the rest is not known. Clonal size and the V and J genes are those of that table, whereas D and trimming came from the DNA. This sample gives about 670,000 clones in total; roughly 70% of them show up just once. The top ten hold about 1.8% of the sample.

The sequence came from a woman in her 30s in good health. Source material: memory CD4+ T cells sorted from blood. The cell subset or site label, read with the paper, signifies: CD45RA-negative fraction. The chain joins TRBV6-5 to TRBJ1-5; TRBD1 lines up with 7 middle nucleotides. The nucleotide sequence reads TGTGCCAGCAGTGGGGGACAGCCCTTCAATCAGCCCCAGCATTTT. It is translated as CASSGGQPFNQPQHF.